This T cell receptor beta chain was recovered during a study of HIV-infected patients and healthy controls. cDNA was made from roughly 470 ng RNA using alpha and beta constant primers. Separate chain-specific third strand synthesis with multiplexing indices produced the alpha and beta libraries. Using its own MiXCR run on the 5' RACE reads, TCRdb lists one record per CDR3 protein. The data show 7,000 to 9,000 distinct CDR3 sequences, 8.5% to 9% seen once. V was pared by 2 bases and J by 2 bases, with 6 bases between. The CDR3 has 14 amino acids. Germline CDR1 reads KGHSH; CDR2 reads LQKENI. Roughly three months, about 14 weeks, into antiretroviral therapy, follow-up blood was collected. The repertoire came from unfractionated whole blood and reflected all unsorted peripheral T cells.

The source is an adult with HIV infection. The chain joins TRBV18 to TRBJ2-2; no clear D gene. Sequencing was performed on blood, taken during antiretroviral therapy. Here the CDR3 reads CASSPGVNTGELFF. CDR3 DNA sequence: TGTGCCAGCTCACCAGGAGTTAACACCGGGGAGCTGTTTTTT.